These 18 T cell receptor beta chains came from one sample sequenced in a study of shared clonotypes between healthy human individuals. Clones were sequenced by immunoSEQ multiplex PCR, and TCRdb holds only the in-frame ones, with some missing. Of 450,000 to 500,000 clones in the sample, approximately 80% were seen once. Sequenced input: PBMCs. The receptors shown here come from a woman in her thirties or forties in good health. Some clones in this sample may be carry-over from other donors' samples.

V usage is TRBV2 and J usage is TRBJ2-3; D remains ambiguous. Trimming removed 6 bases at V and 3 bases at J, with 7 bases between. The CDR3 contains 12 residues. CDR1 is SNHLY and CDR2 is FYNNEI in the germline V gene. CDR3 DNA: TGTGCCAGCAGCCTGGGGACAGATACGCAGTATTTT. Its protein is CASSLGTDTQYF.

J is TRBJ1-3 and V is TRBV7-2; perhaps TRBD1 as D (5 bases). There are 14 residues in the CDR3. V lost 5 bases and J lost 5, with 13 bases in between. Germline CDR1 and CDR2: SGHTA and FQGNSA. CDR3 region: CASSPGTLRNTIYF. CDR3 sequence (DNA): TGTGCCAGCAGCCCCGGGACTTTAAGAAACACCATATATTTT.

V gene TRBV6-4 combines with J gene TRBJ2-1; TRBD2 aligns across 11 bases. The CDR3 sequence is 13 residues long. J gave up 13 bases and V 5 bases, and 7 bases lay outside the gene matches. Germline CDR1 is MRHNA and CDR2 is SNTAGT. The DNA for the CDR3 is TGTGCCAGCAGTCAACTAGCGGGAGCCCCCCAGTTCTTC. It encodes CASSQLAGAPQFF.

This clone has only a few counts. This chain joins TRBV6-5 and TRBJ2-5; 10 bases are a match to TRBD2. V lost 5 bases, J lost 2 bases, and 5 bases stayed unmatched. CDR3 length: 15 residues. Germline values: CDR1 MNHEY, CDR2 SVGAGI. CDR3 in DNA: TGTGCCAGCAGTCCTCTTAGCGGGGGGCAAGAGACCCAGTACTTC. Encoded protein: CASSPLSGGQETQYF.

This clone was seen repeatedly, ten times or more. The chain carries TRBV11-3 and TRBJ2-1, with 10 nucleotides matching TRBD2. The CDR3 has 16 amino acids. V lost 5 bases to trimming and J lost 0 bases; unmatched junction nucleotides: 4. Germline CDR1 is SGHNT and CDR2 is YENEEA. The CDR3, as DNA: TGTGCCAGCAGCCAGGGACTAGCGAGCTCCTACAATGAGCAGTTCTTC. Its translation is CASSQGLASSYNEQFF.

On this clone itself: A junction boundary mismatches the germline segment, possibly from a read error. CDR3 residues: CASSLSTNQPQYF. The CDR3 bases are TGTGCCAGCAGCTTGTCCACGAATCAGCCCCAGTATTTT. The chain couples TRBV5-3 to TRBJ1-5, with D hard to call. Matching the DNA end better, TRBJ2-3 makes the J call doubtful. TRBV5-3 is given ORF status, its function remaining uncertain. The CDR3 runs 13 residues.

V usage is TRBV29-1 and J usage is TRBJ1-2, with 7 positions matching TRBD1. The junction had 7 bases not matched to a gene; V was cut back by 8 bases and J by 4 bases. The CDR3 sequence is 12 residues long. The V gene's germline CDR1 is SQVTM and CDR2 ANQGSEA. In DNA form, the CDR3 reads TGCAGCACCCAGGGGGACGGCTATGGCTACACCTTC. Its protein is CSTQGDGYGYTF.

The chain joins TRBV6-5 to TRBJ2-2, with 9 nucleotides matching TRBD1. There are 15 residues in the CDR3. Germline CDR1 reads MNHEY; CDR2 reads SVGAGI. V was clipped by 4 bases and J by 7 bases; unmatched bases: 7. CDR3 in amino acids: CASSSRQGGIGELFF. CDR3 in DNA: TGTGCCAGCAGTTCCCGACAGGGGGGGATCGGGGAGCTGTTTTTT.

This clone has a single count. The chain carries TRBV20-1 and TRBJ1-1; D is uncertain. With 3 bases removed from V and 10 bases from J, the gap between germline ends came to 12 bases. The CDR3 extends over 11 amino acids. Germline CDR1 is DFQATT and CDR2 is SNEGSKA (reference sequence). CDR3 DNA: TGCAGTGCTAGTACTCCAGACACAGCTTTCTTT. It encodes CSASTPDTAFF.

The rearrangement joins TRBV9 to TRBJ1-5, with D possibly matching TRBD1 (5 bases). Germline CDR1 and CDR2: SGDLS and YYNGEE. Trimming stripped 4 bases from V and 4 bases from J, with 15 bases between. This CDR3 is 15 amino acids long. This CDR3 reads CASSPRAGVNQPQHF. The CDR3 DNA is TGTGCCAGCAGCCCCCGGGCGGGGGTGAATCAGCCCCAGCATTTT.

The table lists this clone with a few counts. This chain connects TRBV10-3 to TRBJ2-7; the D gene is possibly TRBD1 (6 bases). The V gene's germline CDR1 is ENHRY and CDR2 SYGVKD. V was cut by 10 bases and J by 1 base, with 17 bases left in between. The CDR3 contains 14 residues. This chain's CDR3 is CATKRQRGSYEQYF. The CDR3 nucleotides are TGTGCCACTAAGAGACAGAGGGGGTCCTACGAGCAGTACTTC.

The chain carries TRBV6-4 and TRBJ2-1, with no clear D. CDR3 length: 15 residues. Germline CDR1 is MRHNA and CDR2 is SNTAGT. Trimming pared 4 bases from V and 7 bases from J, leaving 17 bases between. CDR3 DNA sequence: TGTGCCAGCAGTGTGGGGTTCGATTCGGTTAATGAGCAGTTCTTC. Protein product: CASSVGFDSVNEQFF.

This clone was seen a few times. The chain has TRBV6-4 and TRBJ2-3; no clear D. The V end was cut by 5 bases, the J end by 3 bases, with 9 bases between. Germline values: CDR1 MRHNA, CDR2 SNTAGT. The CDR3 length is 13 residues. The CDR3: CASSFAETDTQYF. Here the CDR3 DNA reads TGTGCCAGCAGTTTCGCAGAAACAGATACGCAGTATTTT.

The count of this clone is one. CDR3 DNA: TGTGCCAGCAGCCAAGGGAGGACCTCAGATACGCAGTATTTT. Amino acids: CASSQGRTSDTQYF. J is TRBJ2-3 and V is TRBV4-2, with D maybe TRBD2 (5 bases). The ends were cut back, 1 base at V and 4 bases at J, with 9 bases in the middle. The CDR3 sequence is 14 residues long. Germline CDR1 reads LGHNA; CDR2 reads YNFKEQ.

This chain uses TRBV27 with TRBJ2-1, with TRBD2 matching over 9 bases. Losses at the gene ends were 1 base for V and 6 bases for J; bases not matched to a gene: 4. This CDR3 is built from 15 residues. Germline values: CDR1 MNHEY, CDR2 SMNVEV (reference sequence). The CDR3 DNA sequence: TGTGCCAGCAGTTTATTGGTTAGCGGGGGCAATGAGCAGTTCTTC. This codes for CASSLLVSGGNEQFF.

The chain is built from TRBV2 and TRBJ2-5; D not resolved. The germline V and J ends were trimmed by 6 bases and 5 bases, with 10 bases remaining between them. CDR1 is SNHLY and CDR2 is FYNNEI in the germline V gene. CDR3 length equals 12 residues. In DNA form, the CDR3 reads TGTGCCAGCAGCGCCCTCGAGGAGACCCAGTACTTC. Translated: CASSALEETQYF. Full variable domain (rest looked up from reference TRBV2 and TRBJ2-5): EPEVTQTPSHQVTQMGQEVILRCVPISNHLYFYWYRQILGQKVEFLVSFYNNEISEKSEIFDDQFSVERPDGSNFTLKIRSTKLEDSAMYFCASSALEETQYFGPGTRLLVL.

This rearrangement joins TRBV5-1 to TRBJ1-1; the match to TRBD1 covers 8 bases. V lost 4 bases, J lost 5 bases, and 10 bases stayed unmatched. Looked up from germline, CDR1 is SGHRS and CDR2 is YFSETQ. The CDR3 covers 15 residues. CDR3 sequence: CASSGAPQGGTEAFF. CDR3 nucleotide sequence: TGCGCCAGCAGCGGGGCCCCACAGGGGGGGACTGAAGCTTTCTTT.

This clone was seen a single time. The chain joins TRBV28 to TRBJ1-5; D is unclear. The CDR3 is made up of 13 amino acids. V was trimmed by 6 bases and J by 5 bases, leaving 11 bases between them. Looked up from germline, CDR1 is MDHEN and CDR2 is SYDVKM. CDR3 in amino acids: CASRLFSHQPQHF. The CDR3 nucleotides read TGTGCCAGCAGACTATTTTCACATCAGCCCCAGCATTTT.